This T cell receptor (beta chain) was captured by sequencing in a study of beta chain features in type 1 diabetes. Study findings and constraints: Moderate but significant shortening of TCRB CDR3s was recorded in all four CD4+ subsets from Type 1 diabetes patients. The naive, central memory and Treg TCRB repertoires of patients appeared to be more similar to one another than those of healthy donors.

To note about this clone: Its antigen is as yet unknown.

V was trimmed by 5 bases and J by 4 bases, leaving 15 bases between them. There are 14 residues in the CDR3. The germline CDR1 and CDR2 sequences are SGHVS and FQNEAQ. The sequenced template was cDNA made from the entire isolated RNA. Some clones are missing from TCRdb's copy, which holds only in-frame ones; the method was immunoSEQ multiplex PCR. The sample records about 160,000 clones, 7.5% to 8.5% being singletons. The source of this sequence is a man between 18 and 29 years old with type 1 diabetes. Specimen: central memory CD4+ T cells from blood. The chain has TRBV7-8 and TRBJ2-7; no firm D call. The DNA of the CDR3 is TGTGCCAGCAGCCCCGCTCGGTTTAATTACGAGCAGTACTTC. Its translation: CASSPARFNYEQYF.